This T cell receptor beta chain is from a study of HIV-infected children after antiretroviral therapy interruption. Overall study context: Most children had recorded EBV and CMV exposure.

The treatment here: PENTA 11 planned treatment interruption arm or continuous ART arm. The CDR3 runs 12 residues. Germline lookup yields CDR1 LGHNA and CDR2 YNFKEQ. This clonotype is classed as medium-sized. The junction shows a germline mismatch at one end, possibly a read error. The TCR library was built from RNA with a 3' RACE protocol and unique molecular identifiers. From the 3' RACE reads, TCRdb called clonotypes with MiXCR, one entry per CDR3 protein. The table has 40,000 or so distinct CDR3 sequences, less than 8.5% seen once. The material sequenced was CD45RA+ CD4+ T cells from PBMCs, pooled from several time points, taken from a donor given antiretroviral therapy, either interrupted or continuous. Subset: naive CD4+ CD45RA+ CD45RO- T cells. The receptor was derived from a pool of human donors with HIV. The chain has TRBV4-2 and TRBJ2-5, with D perhaps matching TRBD1 or TRBD2 (5 bases each). This CDR3 reads CASSHQGDTQYF. The CDR3 DNA reads as TGTGCCAGCAGCCACCAGGGAGACACCCAGTACTTT.